These T cell receptor beta chains were read from a single sample in a study of T cell changes during pregnancy in multiple sclerosis. TCRdb's copy holds only in-frame clones and misses some; the assay was immunoSEQ multiplex PCR. There are some 120,000 clones in the sample; roughly 97% occur only once, and about 0.42% lies in the top ten. The specimen comprised peripheral blood, sampled after pregnancy. The receptors come from a female donor with multiple sclerosis, enrolled in a pregnancy study. CDR3s include the opening cysteine and the closing phenylalanine or tryptophan. The order of the fields is CDR3 length, V gene, D gene, clone size, J gene, CDR3 protein, CDR3 DNA. A D gene is named only where the DNA matches it firmly. Some rows mark clone size as missing; the rest say once, few, many or name a class of expanded clone.

len: 17
v_gene: TRBV9
d_gene: TRBD1
abundance: NA
j_gene: TRBJ1-2
CDR3aa: CASSPHISTGGTYGYTF
CDR3nt: TGTGCCAGCAGCCCTCATATCTCGACAGGGGGCACCTATGGCTACACCTTC

len: 16
v_gene: TRBV7-9
d_gene: TRBD1
abundance: NA
j_gene: TRBJ2-5
CDR3aa: CASSPMGQGAGETQYF
CDR3nt: TGTGCCAGCAGCCCTATGGGACAGGGGGCGGGAGAGACCCAGTACTTC

len: 18
v_gene: TRBV9
d_gene: TRBD2
abundance: NA
j_gene: TRBJ2-3
CDR3aa: CASSYRLGEGPSTDTQYF
CDR3nt: TGTGCCAGCAGCTACCGATTGGGGGAGGGACCGAGCACAGATACGCAGTATTTT

len: 11
v_gene: TRBV27
d_gene: NA
abundance: NA
j_gene: TRBJ1-5
CDR3aa: CASSSGVSQHF
CDR3nt: TGTGCCAGCAGTTCCGGGGTGTCCCAGCATTTT

len: 18
v_gene: TRBV18
d_gene: NA
abundance: once
j_gene: TRBJ1-1
CDR3aa: CASSPASRGLTTNTEAFF
CDR3nt: TGTGCCAGCTCTCCTGCGTCCAGGGGTCTAACAACCAACACTGAAGCTTTCTTT

len: 13
v_gene: TRBV30
d_gene: TRBD1
abundance: NA
j_gene: TRBJ2-7
CDR3aa: CACFHRGSYEQYF
CDR3nt: TGTGCCTGCTTTCACAGGGGCTCCTACGAGCAGTACTTC

len: 16
v_gene: TRBV28
d_gene: TRBD1
abundance: NA
j_gene: TRBJ1-2
CDR3aa: CASNPTGTGGNYGYTF
CDR3nt: TGTGCCAGCAACCCAACCGGGACAGGGGGTAACTATGGCTACACCTTC

len: 15
v_gene: TRBV5-4
d_gene: TRBD2
abundance: NA
j_gene: TRBJ2-4
CDR3aa: CASSRGTSGSMNQYF
CDR3nt: TGTGCCAGCAGCAGAGGGACTAGCGGGAGTATGAATCAGTACTTC

len: 15
v_gene: TRBV25-1
d_gene: NA
abundance: NA
j_gene: TRBJ1-1
CDR3aa: CASSRTRGHNTEAFF
CDR3nt: TGTGCCAGCAGTAGAACTAGAGGGCATAACACTGAAGCTTTCTTT

len: 15
v_gene: TRBV9
d_gene: NA
abundance: NA
j_gene: TRBJ1-1
CDR3aa: CASSVGGHLNTEAFF
CDR3nt: TGTGCCAGCAGCGTAGGCGGACATTTAAACACTGAAGCTTTCTTT

len: 14
v_gene: TRBV6-1
d_gene: TRBD1
abundance: NA
j_gene: TRBJ2-1
CDR3aa: CASSYDRGLNEQFF
CDR3nt: TGTGCCAGCAGCTACGACAGGGGGCTTAATGAGCAGTTCTTC

len: 14
v_gene: TRBV10-3
d_gene: NA
abundance: NA
j_gene: TRBJ2-4
CDR3aa: CATADRLAKNIQYF
CDR3nt: TGTGCCACCGCGGACAGACTAGCCAAAAACATTCAGTACTTC

len: 14
v_gene: TRBV9
d_gene: TRBD1
abundance: NA
j_gene: TRBJ1-1
CDR3aa: CASSGRDSNTEAFF
CDR3nt: TGTGCCAGCAGCGGCCGGGACAGTAACACTGAAGCTTTCTTT

len: 13
v_gene: TRBV2
d_gene: NA
abundance: NA
j_gene: TRBJ1-4
CDR3aa: CASSGPVSEKLFF
CDR3nt: TGTGCCAGCAGTGGTCCGGTATCGGAAAAACTGTTTTTT

len: 14
v_gene: TRBV18
d_gene: TRBD2
abundance: once
j_gene: TRBJ2-7
CDR3aa: CASSPTSDSYEQYF
CDR3nt: TGTGCCAGCTCACCGACTAGCGACTCCTACGAGCAGTACTTC

len: 14
v_gene: TRBV19
d_gene: TRBD2
abundance: NA
j_gene: TRBJ2-7
CDR3aa: CASSISGRLYEQYF
CDR3nt: TGTGCCAGTAGTATAAGCGGGAGGCTCTACGAGCAGTACTTC

len: 15
v_gene: TRBV19
d_gene: TRBD1
abundance: NA
j_gene: TRBJ1-1
CDR3aa: CATSRQGASNTEAFF
CDR3nt: TGTGCCACCTCCAGACAGGGGGCGTCGAACACTGAAGCTTTCTTT

len: 12
v_gene: TRBV6-6
d_gene: NA
abundance: NA
j_gene: TRBJ1-1
CDR3aa: CASSAVNTEAFF
CDR3nt: TGTGCCAGCAGTGCAGTGAACACTGAAGCTTTCTTT

len: 17
v_gene: TRBV27
d_gene: TRBD2
abundance: NA
j_gene: TRBJ2-3
CDR3aa: CASSPLRSGRKPDTQYF
CDR3nt: TGTGCCAGCAGTCCGCTTAGGAGCGGGAGGAAGCCAGATACGCAGTATTTT

len: 13
v_gene: TRBV29-1
d_gene: NA
abundance: NA
j_gene: TRBJ1-5
CDR3aa: CSATQGTGQPQHF
CDR3nt: TGCAGCGCAACACAGGGTACGGGTCAGCCCCAGCATTTT

len: 16
v_gene: TRBV5-4
d_gene: TRBD1
abundance: NA
j_gene: TRBJ2-3
CDR3aa: CASSLAGTVSTDTQYF
CDR3nt: TGTGCCAGCAGCTTGGCCGGGACAGTGAGCACAGATACGCAGTATTTT

len: 16
v_gene: TRBV6-5
d_gene: NA
abundance: NA
j_gene: TRBJ1-1
CDR3aa: CASSYSLGVGIGEAFF
CDR3nt: TGTGCCAGCAGTTACTCTCTCGGGGTGGGTATCGGTGAAGCTTTCTTT

len: 14
v_gene: TRBV6-1
d_gene: TRBD2
abundance: once
j_gene: TRBJ2-5
CDR3aa: CASSDGLAIETQYF
CDR3nt: TGTGCCAGCAGTGATGGACTAGCGATTGAGACCCAGTACTTC

len: 14
v_gene: TRBV19
d_gene: NA
abundance: NA
j_gene: TRBJ2-7
CDR3aa: CASSMGHVVYEQYF
CDR3nt: TGTGCCAGTAGTATGGGACACGTCGTCTACGAGCAGTACTTC

len: 11
v_gene: TRBV29-1
d_gene: NA
abundance: NA
j_gene: TRBJ2-7
CDR3aa: CSVELAYEQYF
CDR3nt: TGCAGCGTCGAGCTTGCCTACGAGCAGTACTTC

len: 19
v_gene: TRBV5-1
d_gene: NA
abundance: NA
j_gene: TRBJ1-2
CDR3aa: CASSLGKTGYRGVNYGYTF
CDR3nt: TGCGCCAGCAGCTTGGGGAAAACAGGGTACAGAGGCGTTAACTATGGCTACACCTTC

len: 11
v_gene: TRBV6-6
d_gene: NA
abundance: NA
j_gene: TRBJ2-2
CDR3aa: CASSYALQLFF
CDR3nt: TGTGCCAGCAGTTACGCGTTGCAGCTGTTTTTT

len: 15
v_gene: TRBV25-1
d_gene: NA
abundance: NA
j_gene: TRBJ2-5
CDR3aa: CASSPPTGSEGAQYF
CDR3nt: TGTGCCAGCAGCCCCCCCACAGGGAGTGAGGGAGCCCAGTACTTC

len: 16
v_gene: TRBV7-9
d_gene: NA
abundance: NA
j_gene: TRBJ2-3
CDR3aa: CASSLVARGRGDTQYF
CDR3nt: TGTGCCAGCAGCTTAGTCGCCCGGGGCAGGGGAGATACGCAGTATTTT

len: 13
v_gene: TRBV19
d_gene: NA
abundance: NA
j_gene: TRBJ1-3
CDR3aa: CAVGASTGNTIYF
CDR3nt: TGTGCCGTAGGGGCCTCCACTGGAAACACCATATATTTT

len: 13
v_gene: TRBV4-3
d_gene: NA
abundance: NA
j_gene: TRBJ1-1
CDR3aa: CASSQSLNTEAFF
CDR3nt: TGCGCCAGCAGCCAAAGCCTCAACACTGAAGCTTTCTTT

len: 14
v_gene: TRBV4-3
d_gene: NA
abundance: NA
j_gene: TRBJ2-1
CDR3aa: CASSQGLISNEQFF
CDR3nt: TGCGCCAGCAGCCAAGGTCTTATCAGCAATGAGCAGTTCTTC

len: 15
v_gene: TRBV28
d_gene: NA
abundance: NA
j_gene: TRBJ1-2
CDR3aa: CASTLRGSDNYGYTF
CDR3nt: TGTGCCAGCACCCTTCGGGGGAGTGACAACTATGGCTACACCTTC

len: 13
v_gene: TRBV7-2
d_gene: TRBD1
abundance: many
j_gene: TRBJ1-2
CDR3aa: CASSLGTDYGYTF
CDR3nt: TGTGCCAGCAGCCTCGGGACAGACTATGGCTACACCTTC

len: 14
v_gene: TRBV6-5
d_gene: NA
abundance: NA
j_gene: TRBJ2-7
CDR3aa: CASSYSHFTYEQYF
CDR3nt: TGTGCCAGCAGTTACTCCCACTTTACGTACGAGCAGTACTTC

len: 14
v_gene: TRBV5-1
d_gene: NA
abundance: NA
j_gene: TRBJ2-2
CDR3aa: CASSTALGTGELFF
CDR3nt: TGCGCCAGCAGCACTGCCCTAGGCACCGGGGAGCTGTTTTTT